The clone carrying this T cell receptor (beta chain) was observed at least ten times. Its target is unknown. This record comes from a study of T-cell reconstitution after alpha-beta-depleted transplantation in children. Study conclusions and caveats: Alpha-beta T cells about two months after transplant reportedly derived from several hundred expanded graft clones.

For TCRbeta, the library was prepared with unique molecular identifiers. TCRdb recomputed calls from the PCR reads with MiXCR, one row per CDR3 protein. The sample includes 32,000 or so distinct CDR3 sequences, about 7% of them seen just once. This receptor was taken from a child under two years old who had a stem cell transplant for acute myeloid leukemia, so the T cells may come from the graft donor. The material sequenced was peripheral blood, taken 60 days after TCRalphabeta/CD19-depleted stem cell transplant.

CDR3 coding DNA: TGCGCCAGCAGCCAAGTCGGGCATACCGCAGGGGGAGGCTCCTACGAGCAGTACTTC. This codes for CASSQVGHTAGGGSYEQYF. J is TRBJ2-7 and V is TRBV4-3; possible D gene TRBD1, 7 bases. The CDR3 sequence is 19 residues long. CDR1 LGHNA and CDR2 YSLEER come from the germline V gene. Deletions cut 1 base from V and 0 bases from J, with 22 bases between.